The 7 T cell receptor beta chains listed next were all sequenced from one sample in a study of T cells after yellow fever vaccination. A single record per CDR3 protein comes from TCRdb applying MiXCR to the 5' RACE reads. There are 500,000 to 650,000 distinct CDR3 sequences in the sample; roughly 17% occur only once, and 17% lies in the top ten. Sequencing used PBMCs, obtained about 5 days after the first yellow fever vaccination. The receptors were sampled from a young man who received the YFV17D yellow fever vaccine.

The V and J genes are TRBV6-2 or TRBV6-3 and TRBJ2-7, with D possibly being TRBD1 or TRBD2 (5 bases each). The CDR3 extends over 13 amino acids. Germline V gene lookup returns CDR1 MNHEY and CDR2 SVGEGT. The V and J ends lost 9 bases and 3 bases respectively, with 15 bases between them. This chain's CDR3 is CARRGPWIYEQYV. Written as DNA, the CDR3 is TGTGCCAGGAGGGGCCCTTGGATCTACGAGCAGTACGTC.

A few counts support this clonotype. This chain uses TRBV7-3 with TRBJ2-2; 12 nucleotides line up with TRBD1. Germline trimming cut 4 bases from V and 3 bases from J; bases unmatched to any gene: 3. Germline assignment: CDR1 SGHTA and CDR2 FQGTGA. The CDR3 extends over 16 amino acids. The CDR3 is CASSSGTGGHTGELFF. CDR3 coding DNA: TGTGCCAGCAGCTCGGGGACAGGGGGCCACACCGGGGAGCTGTTTTTT.

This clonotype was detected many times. This CDR3 reads CASSWLVASSYNEQFF. The CDR3, as DNA: TGCGCCAGCAGCTGGCTTGTCGCGAGCTCCTACAATGAGCAGTTCTTC. The rearrangement links TRBV5-1 to TRBJ2-1; D is unresolved. Germline values: CDR1 SGHRS, CDR2 YFSETQ. The CDR3 extends over 16 amino acids. The ends were cut back, 3 bases at V and 0 bases at J, with 13 bases in the middle.

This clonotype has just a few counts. The CDR3 DNA sequence: TGTGCCAGCAGTCCTGCCCGCAATCAGCCCCAGCATTTT. Translating gives CASSPARNQPQHF. The V call is TRBV7-2, the J call TRBJ1-5; D is unresolved. Germline V gene lookup returns CDR1 SGHTA and CDR2 FQGNSA. Trimming removed 6 bases at V and 2 bases at J, with 8 bases between. The CDR3 totals 13 residues.

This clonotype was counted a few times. The CDR3 sequence is CASRSGSSPYEQYV. The DNA of the CDR3 is TGTGCCAGCAGAAGTGGTAGCAGTCCCTACGAGCAGTACGTC. The rearrangement uses TRBV6-2 or TRBV6-3 and TRBJ2-7; no clear D gene. The CDR3 is 14 residues long. V was shortened by 6 bases and J by 2 bases, with 14 bases between the two germline ends. Looked up from germline, CDR1 is MNHEY and CDR2 is SVGEGT.

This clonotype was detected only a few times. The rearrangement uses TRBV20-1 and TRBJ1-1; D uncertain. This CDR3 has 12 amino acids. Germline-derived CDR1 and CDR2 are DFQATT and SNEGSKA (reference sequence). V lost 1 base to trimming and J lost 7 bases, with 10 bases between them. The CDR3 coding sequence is TGCAGTGCTAGAGTAGACCGAGATGAAGCTTTCTTT. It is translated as CSARVDRDEAFF.

The CDR3 nucleotides read TGTGCCAGCTTTCATACAGGGTTCTCTGGGGCCAACGTCCTGACTTTC. This translates into CASFHTGFSGANVLTF. The chain has TRBV6-1 and TRBJ2-6; a weak D match, TRBD1 (6 bases). The V end was cut by 8 bases, the J end by 0 bases, with 14 bases between. The CDR3 spans 16 residues. CDR1 is MNHNS, CDR2 SASEGT, per germline.